The next 5 T cell receptor beta chains were all read from a single sample in a study of blood T cell repertoires in COVID-19. The assay was immunoSEQ multiplex PCR, and TCRdb's table has in-frame clones only and misses some. This table has around 130,000 clones, 90% appearing once. Sequenced material: peripheral blood. The receptors were sampled from a man aged 60-69 years with COVID-19, enrolled during active disease.

This rearrangement joins TRBV10-3 to TRBJ1-4, with TRBD1 matching over 7 bases. The CDR3 is 13 residues long. Germline CDR1 reads ENHRY; CDR2 reads SYGVKD. V gave up 4 bases and J gave up 7 bases; unmatched junction bases: 3. This CDR3 reads CAISGRQGEKLFF. CDR3 nucleotide sequence: TGTGCCATCAGTGGGAGACAGGGTGAAAAACTGTTTTTT.

The chain links TRBV29-1 to TRBJ2-5; a possible D gene is TRBD1 (6 bases). The CDR3 is 13 residues long. V was trimmed by 3 bases and J by 2 bases, leaving 10 bases between them. CDR1 is SQVTM and CDR2 is ANQGSEA in the germline V gene. The CDR3 reads CSVDKQGQETQYF. CDR3 nucleotides: TGCAGCGTTGACAAACAGGGACAAGAGACCCAGTACTTC.

The chain recombines TRBV24-1 with TRBJ2-2, with D possibly matching TRBD1 (5 bases). V lost 3 bases, J lost 2 bases, and 12 bases lay in between. The CDR3 length is 16 residues. The V gene's germline CDR1 is KGHDR and CDR2 SFDVKD. The CDR3 protein is CATSDPTDFNTGELFF. The CDR3 DNA is TGTGCCACCAGTGATCCGACAGACTTCAACACCGGGGAGCTGTTTTTT.

The chain employs TRBV4-2 and TRBJ2-2; D is perhaps TRBD1 (6 bases). This CDR3 has 16 residues. Germline loops: CDR1 LGHNA, CDR2 YNFKEQ. V was trimmed by 4 bases and J by 2 bases, leaving 14 bases between them. The CDR3, as DNA: TGTGCCAGCAGCCCCACAGGACAGATTAACACCGGGGAGCTGTTTTTT. Protein sequence: CASSPTGQINTGELFF.

A few counts support this clone. V and J are TRBV5-1 and TRBJ1-2; D perhaps matches TRBD1 (6 bases). The length of the CDR3 is 16 residues. V was shortened by 7 bases and J by 1 base, with 20 bases between the two germline ends. The V gene's germline CDR1 is SGHRS and CDR2 YFSETQ. The CDR3 nucleotides are TGCGCCAGCTCCGAACAGGGCCTTTCGGTTAACTATGGCTACACCTTC. Amino acids: CASSEQGLSVNYGYTF.